This section outlines one T cell receptor beta chain sequence together with its context. What it recognizes is unknown. V dropped 7 bases and J dropped 8 bases, with 11 bases sitting between them. The CDR3 extends over 11 amino acids. Germline assignment: CDR1 MNHNS and CDR2 SASEGT. The data were taken from a study of OX40 agonist ivuxolimab in advanced cancers. Study details: Therapy given before enrollment (anti-PD-1, anti-PD-L1 or anti-CTLA-4) was allowed, and under 45% had some. Findings of the study overall: Patients who responded partially at 0.1-3.0 mg/kg showed clonal expansion ranking among the lowest. Which antigen the expanded peripheral T cells recognized is unknown.

The cohort excluded patients with autoimmune disease history or systemic immunosuppression. Produced via immunoSEQ multiplex PCR; TCRdb's table is partial and in-frame only. The repertoire holds over 55,000 clones, with roughly 90% as singletons. The sequence was obtained from an adult with an advanced solid tumor such as melanoma, head and neck, liver or kidney cancer. The V and J genes are TRBV6-1 and TRBJ1-1; D may be TRBD1 (5 bases). The source was CD4+ or CD8+ T cells sorted from blood, collected in a trial of the OX40 agonist ivuxolimab. The CDR3 region is CASNRGDEAFF. The CDR3, as DNA: TGTGCCAGCAATCGCGGGGACGAAGCTTTCTTT.